The clone carrying this TCR beta chain was picked up many times. The CDR3 goes on 3 residues after the read ends, and that part is filled in from the germline J gene. CVID and control samples used equivalent genomic DNA input. TCRdb's table, derived via immunoSEQ multiplex PCR, lists solely in-frame clones and lacks some. The sample counts 45,000 to 55,000 clones, none seen once; the ten largest own 4.5% to 5.5%. The CDR3 sequence is 15 residues long. Germline CDR1 and CDR2: SGHVS and FNYEAQ. Deletions cut 5 bases from V and 2 bases from J, with 14 bases between. This specimen comes from a study of T cell clonality in common variable immunodeficiency.

The chain links TRBV7-6 to TRBJ2-3; maybe TRBD1 (5 bases). The sequencing sample was made of peripheral blood mononuclear cells. The receptor was isolated from a person aged 18 to 70 in good health. The CDR3 bases that were read are TGTGCCAGCAGCCTCCGACAGACTGCCACAGATACG. This codes for CASSLRQTATDT. The whole CDR3 region reads CASSLRQTATDTQYF.